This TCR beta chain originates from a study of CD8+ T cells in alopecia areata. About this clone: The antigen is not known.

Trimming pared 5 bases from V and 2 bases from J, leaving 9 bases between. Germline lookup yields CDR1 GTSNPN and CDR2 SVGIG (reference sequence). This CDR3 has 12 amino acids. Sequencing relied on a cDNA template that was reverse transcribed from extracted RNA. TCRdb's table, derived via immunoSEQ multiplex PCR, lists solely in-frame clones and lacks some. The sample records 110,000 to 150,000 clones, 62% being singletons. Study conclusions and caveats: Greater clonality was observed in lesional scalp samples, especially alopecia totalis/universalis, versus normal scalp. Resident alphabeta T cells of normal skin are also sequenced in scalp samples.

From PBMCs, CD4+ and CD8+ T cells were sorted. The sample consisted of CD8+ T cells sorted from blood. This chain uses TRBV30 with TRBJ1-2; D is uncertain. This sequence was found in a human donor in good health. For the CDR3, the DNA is TGTGCCTGGGCGGACGGAAACTATGGCTACACCTTC. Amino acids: CAWADGNYGYTF.